The next 24 T cell receptor beta chains were all read from a single sample in a study of blood T cell repertoires in COVID-19. The protocol was immunoSEQ multiplex PCR, while the TCRdb copy is restricted to in-frame clones and leaves out a portion. Of 200,000 to 300,000 clones in the sample, approximately 83% are singletons; the top ten hold 2.5% to 3.5%. The sequenced sample was peripheral blood. The source is a woman in her twenties or thirties who had recovered from COVID-19.

The chain joins TRBV27 to TRBJ2-3, with TRBD2 as a possible D gene (7 bases). The germline V and J ends were trimmed by 6 bases and 2 bases, with 18 bases remaining between them. Germline-derived CDR1 and CDR2 are MNHEY and SMNVEV (reference sequence). The CDR3 consists of 16 residues. The CDR3 here is CASRPLPGGHTDTQYF. DNA for the CDR3: TGTGCCAGCAGGCCCCTGCCGGGGGGACACACAGATACGCAGTATTTT.

The chain employs TRBV4-2 and TRBJ1-3; a possible D gene is TRBD1 (5 bases). The CDR3 is 18 residues long. Germline values: CDR1 LGHNA, CDR2 YNFKEQ. Deletions cut 0 bases from V and 4 bases from J, with 19 bases between. This CDR3 reads CASSQDKWASGYGNTIYF. CDR3 DNA sequence: TGTGCCAGCAGCCAAGATAAGTGGGCCTCAGGGTACGGAAACACCATATATTTT.

V and J are TRBV5-5 and TRBJ2-2, with TRBD1 matching 12 bases. The CDR3 has 16 residues. The V gene's germline CDR1 is SGHKS and CDR2 YYEKEE (reference sequence). The V and J ends lost 4 bases and 7 bases, in that order; junction bases with no gene match: 8. CDR3 in amino acids: CASSLRDRGLGGELFF. The CDR3 DNA follows: TGTGCCAGCAGCCTTAGGGACAGGGGGCTAGGCGGGGAGCTGTTTTTT.

Comment on this clone: The identical CDR3 is also encoded by other nucleotide sequences in the sample. The chain is built from TRBV5-1 and TRBJ2-3, with a possible D match to TRBD1 (5 bases). The ends were cut back, 3 bases at V and 1 base at J, with 6 bases in the middle. Germline CDR1 and CDR2: SGHRS and YFSETQ. This CDR3 comprises 13 residues. As DNA, the CDR3 is TGCGCCAGCAGCTCACAGGGCACAGATACGCAGTATTTT. Amino acids: CASSSQGTDTQYF.

The genes are TRBV11-2 and TRBJ1-3; maybe TRBD1 (5 bases). Germline V gene data show CDR1 as SGHAT and CDR2 as FQNNGV. This CDR3 comprises 14 residues. V lost 5 bases and J lost 2, with 10 bases in between. CDR3 sequence reads: CASSPSTAGNTIYF. In DNA, the CDR3 is TGTGCCAGCAGCCCTTCGACAGCTGGAAACACCATATATTTT.

The chain uses TRBV5-1 and TRBJ2-1, with 7 bases identical to TRBD2. The CDR3 has 15 residues. After removal of 6 bases from V and 2 bases from J, the junction contained 8 bases not matched to a gene. CDR1 and CDR2 (germline): SGHRS, YFSETQ. Written as DNA, the CDR3 is TGCGCCAGCACCCGGGGACTACCAACCTACAATGAGCAGTTCTTC. Translation: CASTRGLPTYNEQFF.

This chain connects TRBV6-4 to TRBJ2-7; D is perhaps TRBD2 (6 bases). Germline loops: CDR1 MRHNA, CDR2 SNTAGT. Trimming removed 0 bases from V and 8 bases from J, with 23 bases in between. CDR3 length: 17 amino acids. DNA of the CDR3: TGTGCCAGCAGTGACTCAACGAGCTACGAGGCGGGGCCAAAGCAGTACTTC. Its translation: CASSDSTSYEAGPKQYF.

The chain employs TRBV9 and TRBJ2-3; D perhaps matches TRBD1 (5 bases). This CDR3 comprises 18 residues. The germline gives CDR1 SGDLS, CDR2 YYNGEE. V gave up 1 base and J gave up 2 bases, with 20 bases separating them. CDR3 DNA sequence: TGTGCCAGCAGCGTATTAGGGGAAACGCTACGTCTCACAGATACGCAGTATTTT. Translating it yields CASSVLGETLRLTDTQYF.

The genes are TRBV3-1 (or the pseudogene TRBV3-2) and TRBJ2-1, with a weak D call TRBD1 (6 bases). V lost 1 base to trimming and J lost 4 bases, with 8 bases between them. The germline V gene has CDR1 LGHDT and CDR2 YNNKEL (reference sequence). The CDR3 spans 14 residues. CDR3 protein: CASSQGGQYNEQFF. As DNA, the CDR3 is TGTGCCAGCAGCCAAGGGGGGCAGTACAATGAGCAGTTCTTC.

The chain uses TRBV10-3 and TRBJ1-3; 7 bases match TRBD1. Germline trimming cut 9 bases from V and 8 bases from J; bases unmatched to any gene: 28. Germline CDR1 reads ENHRY; CDR2 reads SYGVKD. The CDR3 loop spans 19 amino acids. The CDR3 DNA reads as TGTGCCATTACAGGGGTTTCTCGCCCTACCACGGGGACCGGGTACACCATATATTTT. It specifies CAITGVSRPTTGTGYTIYF.

The chain recombines TRBV7-3 with TRBJ2-1; maybe TRBD1 (6 bases). The CDR3 length is 15 residues. The V end lost 5 bases, the J end lost 2 bases, and 13 bases lay between the germline ends. Germline-derived CDR1 and CDR2 are SGHTA and FQGTGA. CDR3 residues: CASSAGENPYNEQFF. In DNA form, the CDR3 reads TGTGCCAGCAGCGCAGGGGAAAACCCCTACAATGAGCAGTTCTTC.

The V call is TRBV9, the J call TRBJ2-7, with D perhaps matching TRBD2 (6 bases). CDR3 length: 16 residues. Germline assignment: CDR1 SGDLS and CDR2 YYNGEE. Trimming cost V 0 bases and J 3 bases, with 16 bases left between them. Here the CDR3 reads CASSVGGVNTYYEQYF. DNA for the CDR3: TGTGCCAGCAGCGTAGGGGGGGTGAATACCTACTACGAGCAGTACTTC.

The chain employs TRBV5-1 and TRBJ1-1; 9 bases match TRBD1. Germline CDR1 and CDR2: SGHRS and YFSETQ. The CDR3 is 15 amino acids. V lost 2 bases, J lost 2 bases, and 4 bases stayed unmatched. The CDR3 coding sequence is TGCGCCAGCAGCTTCTTGGACAGGGGAAACACTGAAGCTTTCTTT. Protein product: CASSFLDRGNTEAFF.

The rearrangement uses TRBV3-1 (or the pseudogene TRBV3-2) and TRBJ2-1; 9 nucleotides line up with TRBD1. Trimming at V came to 8 bases and at J to 8 bases, leaving 4 bases not matched to a gene. The CDR3 is 12 residues long. Germline-derived CDR1 and CDR2 are LGHDT and YNNKEL (reference sequence). The DNA for the CDR3 is TGTGCCAGCGAGGACAGGGGACATGAGCAGTTCTTC. This sequence encodes CASEDRGHEQFF.

This chain uses TRBV10-3 with TRBJ2-5, with 7 bases aligning to TRBD1. V was pared by 9 bases and J by 9 bases, with 13 bases of the junction left unmatched. CDR3 length: 13 amino acids. Germline V gene data show CDR1 as ENHRY and CDR2 as SYGVKD. DNA of the CDR3: TGTGCCATTTCCCAGGGACAGACGGAGGCCCAGTACTTC. Its protein product is CAISQGQTEAQYF.

This chain uses TRBV5-4 with TRBJ1-1; 9 positions agree with TRBD1. The junction had 7 bases not matched to a gene; V was cut back by 4 bases and J by 3 bases. Looked up from germline, CDR1 is SGHNT and CDR2 is YYREEE (reference sequence). The CDR3 contains 15 residues. The CDR3 coding sequence is TGTGCCAGCAGCCCCCGGGACAGGGACGACACTGAAGCTTTCTTT. It encodes CASSPRDRDDTEAFF.

The chain is built from TRBV2 and TRBJ1-3; D is ambiguous. V lost 3 bases, J lost 0 bases, and 6 bases lay in between. The germline V gene has CDR1 SNHLY and CDR2 FYNNEI. The CDR3 extends over 14 amino acids. The DNA of the CDR3 is TGTGCCAGCAGTGAGTACAGCTCTGGAAACACCATATATTTT. Translated, it gives CASSEYSSGNTIYF. The full variable domain, in which reference TRBV2 and TRBJ1-3 provide the parts outside the CDR3, is EPEVTQTPSHQVTQMGQEVILRCVPISNHLYFYWYRQILGQKVEFLVSFYNNEISEKSEIFDDQFSVERPDGSNFTLKIRSTKLEDSAMYFCASSEYSSGNTIYFGEGSWLTVV.

The rearrangement joins TRBV11-2 to TRBJ2-7; D is unclear. This CDR3 has 15 amino acids. Germline loops: CDR1 SGHAT, CDR2 FQNNGV. The ends were cut back, 5 bases at V and 3 bases at J, with 17 bases in the middle. The CDR3 DNA reads as TGTGCCAGCAGCCAAGGCCTGCACTCGGGCTACGAGCAGTACTTC. Its translation is CASSQGLHSGYEQYF.

This clone showed up just once. CDR3 in DNA: TGTGCCAGCAGCCCGGGGACAGGTCTCTCCTACGAGCAGTACTTC. Its protein is CASSPGTGLSYEQYF. The V gene is TRBV5-6, the J gene TRBJ2-7; 8 nucleotides align to TRBD1. V was clipped by 4 bases and J by 0 bases; unmatched bases: 6. This CDR3 is 15 amino acids long. From germline, CDR1 is SGHDT and CDR2 YYEEEE.

The chain carries TRBV14 and TRBJ2-2; D is possibly TRBD1 (6 bases). The ends were cut back, 3 bases at V and 3 bases at J, with 17 bases in the middle. Germline V CDR1 and CDR2: SGHDN, FVKESK. The CDR3 has 17 residues. The CDR3 loop reads CASSHMDSRKHTGELFF. CDR3 DNA sequence: TGTGCCAGCAGCCACATGGACAGCCGAAAGCACACCGGGGAGCTGTTTTTT.

CDR3 amino acids: CASSVAVTGRLGNEQFF. The DNA of the CDR3 is TGTGCCAGCAGCGTAGCAGTGACAGGGAGGCTTGGCAATGAGCAGTTCTTC. The J gene is TRBJ2-1, the V gene TRBV9; TRBD1 might be the D (7 bases). The CDR3 length is 17 residues. Trimming left V 0 bases short and J 6 bases short, with 19 bases between. Germline lookup yields CDR1 SGDLS and CDR2 YYNGEE.

CDR3 amino acids: CASSHGDRGTEAFF. The CDR3 nucleotides are TGTGCCAGCAGCCATGGGGACAGGGGCACTGAAGCTTTCTTT. The chain carries TRBV3-1 (or the pseudogene TRBV3-2) and TRBJ1-1, with 10 bases lining up with TRBD1. This CDR3 is 14 amino acids long. Germline V lookup: CDR1 LGHDT, CDR2 YNNKEL (reference sequence). After removal of 3 bases from V and 4 bases from J, the junction contained 2 bases not matched to a gene.

The J gene is TRBJ1-1, the V gene TRBV6-6; the D gene is possibly TRBD1 (5 bases). The CDR3 covers 14 residues. The V end was cut by 5 bases, the J end by 2 bases, with 12 bases between. CDR1 and CDR2 from the germline V gene are MNHNY and SVGAGI (reference sequence). CDR3: CASSHADRNTEAFF. The CDR3 DNA reads as TGTGCCAGCAGTCACGCCGACAGAAACACTGAAGCTTTCTTT.

The chain links TRBV2 to TRBJ2-7, with D possibly TRBD2 on 5 matching bases. The CDR3 runs to 14 residues. Germline V gene lookup returns CDR1 SNHLY and CDR2 FYNNEI. With 4 bases removed from V and 5 bases from J, the gap between germline ends came to 15 bases. The CDR3 coding sequence is TGTGCCAGCAGTGCGAGGGCGTGGCGGAACGAGCAGTACTTC. Its translation: CASSARAWRNEQYF.